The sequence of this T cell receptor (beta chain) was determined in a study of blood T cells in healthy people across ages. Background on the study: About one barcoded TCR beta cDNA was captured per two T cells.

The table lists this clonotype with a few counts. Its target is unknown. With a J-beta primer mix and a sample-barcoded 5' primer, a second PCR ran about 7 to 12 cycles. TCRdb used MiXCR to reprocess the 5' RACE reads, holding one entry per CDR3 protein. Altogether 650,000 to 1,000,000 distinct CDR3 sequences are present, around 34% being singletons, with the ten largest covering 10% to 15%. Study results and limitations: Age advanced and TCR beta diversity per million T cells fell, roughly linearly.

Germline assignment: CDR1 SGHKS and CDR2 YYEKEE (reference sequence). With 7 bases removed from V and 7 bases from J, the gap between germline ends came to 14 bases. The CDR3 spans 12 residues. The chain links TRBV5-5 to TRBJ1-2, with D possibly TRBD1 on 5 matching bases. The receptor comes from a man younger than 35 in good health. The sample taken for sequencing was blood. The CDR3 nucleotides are TGTGCCAGCCGGACCCGTGGGGGTGGCTACACCTTC. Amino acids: CASRTRGGGYTF.